The source of this T cell receptor beta chain is a study of blood T cell repertoires in COVID-19. Whole-study context: Material from acute and convalescent COVID-19 was sourced from the United States, Italy and Spain. In each case, the material was cDNA or gDNA derived from T cells, B-cell-depleted T cells, or PBMCs.

The length of the CDR3 is 13 residues. The germline gives CDR1 MNHEY, CDR2 SVGAGI. Repertoires were generated with immunoSEQ multiplex PCR, while TCRdb's copy carries only in-frame clones and drops some. The sample shows 250,000 or so clones, about 80% of them seen only once. This clonotype was sampled from a man younger than 40 who had recovered from COVID-19. The sequencing input was peripheral blood. The chain carries TRBV6-5 and TRBJ1-5; D is possibly TRBD1 (6 bases). CDR3 region: CATGGGGEQPQHF. Written as DNA, the CDR3 is TGTGCAACCGGGGGAGGGGGTGAACAGCCCCAGCATTTT.